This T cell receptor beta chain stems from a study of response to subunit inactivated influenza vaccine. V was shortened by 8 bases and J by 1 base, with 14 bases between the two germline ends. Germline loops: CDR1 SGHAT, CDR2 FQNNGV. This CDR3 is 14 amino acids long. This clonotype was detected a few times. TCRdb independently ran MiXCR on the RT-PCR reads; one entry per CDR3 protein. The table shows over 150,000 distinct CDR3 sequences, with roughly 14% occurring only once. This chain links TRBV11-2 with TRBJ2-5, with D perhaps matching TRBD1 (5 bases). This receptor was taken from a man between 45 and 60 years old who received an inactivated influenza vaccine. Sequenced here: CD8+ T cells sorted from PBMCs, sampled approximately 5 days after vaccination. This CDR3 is CASGQGGPQETQYF. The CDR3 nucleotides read TGTGCCAGCGGTCAGGGTGGCCCCCAAGAGACCCAGTACTTC.